This TCR beta chain was retrieved from a study of Graves' ophthalmopathy and Graves' hyperthyroidism. About the study: The authors collected peripheral blood at initial diagnosis, before any treatment. The study, taken as a whole, reports: Most clonotypes expanded in thyroid above 0.001 frequency were present in blood too.

This clonotype was recorded at least ten times. Its matching antigen is unknown. Donors with ophthalmopathy: moderate-to-severe activity, CAS ≥3, NOSPECS ≥4, duration under 3 months. Patients were excluded if they had other autoimmune diseases or uncontrolled infections, and likewise if pregnancy or lactation applied. For repertoire sequencing, the TCR beta CDR3 regions were amplified from RNA transcripts. First-round RT-PCR used HTBI primers; second-round multiplex PCR followed. TCRdb processed the multiplex PCR reads anew with MiXCR; each CDR3 protein has one entry. The sample consists of around 400,000 distinct CDR3 sequences, about 18% of them appearing once. CDR1 and CDR2 (germline): DFQATT, SNEGSKA (reference sequence). V dropped 3 bases and J dropped 3; count of bases not matched to a gene: 5. The CDR3 extends over 13 amino acids.

Sequenced input: peripheral blood. This receptor was identified in a young woman with Graves' ophthalmopathy. The chain joins TRBV20-1 to TRBJ2-7, with 7 bases identical to TRBD1. CDR3 nucleotide sequence: TGCAGTGCTAGCCCGGGACAGAGCTACGAGCAGTACTTC. Translation: CSASPGQSYEQYF.